The 3 T cell receptor beta chains below were found in one sample sequenced in a study of cytomegalovirus exposure and HLA in healthy donors. 13 Jbeta primers and 60 Vbeta primers were used for the PCR. The method was immunoSEQ multiplex PCR; TCRdb's version includes in-frame clones alone and lacks a portion of them. The sample records approximately 180,000 clones, almost 80% being singletons. Material: PBMCs. The receptor source for this set is a man aged 40-49 years in good health and CMV-seropositive.

The sample holds one count of this clone. The V and J genes are TRBV2 and TRBJ2-1; D is perhaps TRBD2 (5 bases). Germline assignment: CDR1 SNHLY and CDR2 FYNNEI. This CDR3 contains 16 residues. The ends were cut back, 5 bases at V and 10 bases at J, with 24 bases in the middle. The CDR3 DNA reads as TGTGCCAGCAGTCCTGCGGGCCCCCGACGTGCTGGGGAGCAGTTCTTC. Protein product: CASSPAGPRRAGEQFF.

This sequence joins TRBV7-9 and TRBJ2-7; 7 bases are shared with TRBD2. Germline lookup yields CDR1 SEHNR and CDR2 FQNEAQ (reference sequence). The V segment lost 4 bases and the J segment 2 bases; nucleotides outside the gene matches: 5. The CDR3 is 14 residues long. CDR3 protein: CASSYQGGAYEQYF. CDR3 nucleotide sequence: TGTGCCAGCAGCTACCAGGGAGGGGCCTACGAGCAGTACTTC.

In this sample, this clone turned up a few times. The chain has TRBV4-1 and TRBJ2-3; a possible D gene is TRBD2 (6 bases). Trimming removed 3 bases from V and 5 bases from J, with 21 bases in between. The CDR3 has 17 residues. Looked up from germline, CDR1 is MGHRA and CDR2 is YSYEKL. The CDR3 DNA sequence: TGCGCCAGCAGCCACGCCGAGACTAGGAGAAAGGGAGATACGCAGTATTTT. Its translation: CASSHAETRRKGDTQYF.